The 9 T cell receptor beta chains listed next were all sequenced from one sample in a study of T-cell reconstitution after alpha-beta-depleted transplantation in children. TCRbeta library preparation incorporated unique molecular identifiers. TCRdb processed the PCR reads anew with MiXCR; each CDR3 protein has one entry. The sample yields about 980,000 distinct CDR3 sequences, about 30% seen once. Sequenced here: PBMCs, mostly from graft donor cells, sampled 360 days after TCRalphabeta/CD19-depleted stem cell transplant. The source of these receptors is a boy under two years old who had a stem cell transplant for SCID, so the T cells may come from the graft donor.

The rearrangement links TRBV6-1 to TRBJ1-4, with D possibly TRBD1 on 5 matching bases. The germline V gene encodes CDR1 MNHNS and CDR2 SASEGT. The CDR3 is made up of 13 amino acids. V was cut by 6 bases and J by 8 bases, with 13 bases left in between. The CDR3 DNA sequence: TGTGCCAGCAGAGACGGAGGGACGGAAAAACTGTTTTTT. It is translated as CASRDGGTEKLFF.

This clonotype turned up a few times. The chain couples TRBV7-2 to TRBJ2-5; the D gene is possibly TRBD2 (6 bases). The V end lost 5 bases, the J end lost 1 base, and 14 bases lay between the germline ends. The CDR3 consists of 15 residues. Germline-derived CDR1 and CDR2 are SGHTA and FQGNSA. The CDR3 sequence is CASSGGPLSQETQYF. The DNA for the CDR3 is TGTGCCAGCAGCGGAGGGCCCCTTTCCCAAGAGACCCAGTACTTC.

The V call is TRBV20-1, the J call TRBJ2-5; 7 positions match TRBD1. From germline, CDR1 is DFQATT and CDR2 SNEGSKA (reference sequence). V shed 5 bases and J 3 bases; nucleotides not matched to a gene: 0. CDR3 length: 11 amino acids. CDR3 residues: CSAGTEETQYF. For the CDR3, the DNA is TGCAGTGCTGGGACAGAAGAGACCCAGTACTTC.

The CDR3 nucleotides are TGTGCCAGCAGCTTGACAGTCTTAGGATTGGATGAAGCTTTCTTT. This codes for CASSLTVLGLDEAFF. The gene calls are TRBV5-5 and TRBJ1-1, with unresolved D. The CDR3 has 15 amino acids. Trimming took 1 base from V and 7 from J, leaving 17 bases between them. In germline, CDR1 is SGHKS, CDR2 YYEKEE (reference sequence).

As regards this clonotype: Mismatch with germline at one junction end may stem from a read error. The V and J genes are TRBV20-1 and TRBJ2-1, with 12 bases identical to TRBD2. Germline CDR1 DFQATT, CDR2 SNEGSKA (reference sequence). This CDR3 has 12 residues. DNA of the CDR3: TGCAGTACTAGCGGGGGGCGGAATGAGCAGTTCTTC. Amino acid sequence: CSTSGGRNEQFF.

This rearrangement joins TRBV20-1 to TRBJ2-7, with a possible D match to TRBD2 (6 bases). Germline V gene lookup returns CDR1 DFQATT and CDR2 SNEGSKA (reference sequence). This CDR3 contains 12 residues. Trimming left V 3 bases short and J 3 bases short, with 9 bases between. The CDR3 sequence is CSASRELYEQYF. For the CDR3, the DNA is TGCAGTGCTAGTCGGGAGCTCTACGAGCAGTACTTC.

This clonotype was seen at least ten times. J is TRBJ2-4 and V is TRBV7-9; D ambiguous. This CDR3 has 11 residues. Germline lookup yields CDR1 SEHNR and CDR2 FQNEAQ (reference sequence). V was clipped by 3 bases and J by 9 bases, with 6 bases between them. CDR3 loop: CASSFSGIQYF. Written as DNA, the CDR3 is TGTGCCAGCAGCTTCTCCGGCATTCAGTACTTC. Complete variable domain (other parts from reference TRBV7-9 and TRBJ2-4): DTGVSQNPRHKITKRGQNVTFRCDPISEHNRLYWYRQTLGQGPEFLTYFQNEAQLEKSRLLSDRFSAERPKGSFSTLEIQRTEQGDSAMYLCASSFSGIQYFGAGTRLSVL.

The chain recombines TRBV28 with TRBJ2-6, with a tentative D call TRBD2 (6 bases). The CDR3 runs 17 residues. Germline lookup yields CDR1 MDHEN and CDR2 SYDVKM. V dropped 5 bases and J dropped 0 bases, with 14 bases sitting between them. CDR3 loop: CASSTQEGSSGANVLTF. CDR3 bases: TGTGCCAGCAGTACCCAGGAGGGCAGCTCTGGGGCCAACGTCCTGACTTTC. Full variable domain (rest looked up from reference TRBV28 and TRBJ2-6): DVKVTQSSRYLVKRTGEKVFLECVQDMDHENMFWYRQDPGLGLRLIYFSYDVKMKEKGDIPEGYSVSREKKERFSLILESASTNQTSMYLCASSTQEGSSGANVLTFGAGSRLTVL.

The chain carries TRBV12-3 or TRBV12-4 and TRBJ2-3; 9 bases are a match to TRBD1. Losses at the gene ends were 10 bases for V and 3 bases for J; bases not matched to a gene: 5. The CDR3 is 13 residues long. For the CDR3, the DNA is TGTGCCACAGGGACAGGGTGGACAGATACGCAGTATTTT. It is translated as CATGTGWTDTQYF.